This T cell receptor beta chain was sequenced during a study of early T cells in non-severe SARS-CoV-2 infection. Notes on the study in general: VDJdb matching, biased toward anti-spike CD8 responses, missed private and CD4 specificities.

Note on this clonotype: Its antigen is not identified.

TCRdb itself ran the 5' RACE reads through MiXCR, one entry per CDR3 protein. The sample consists of roughly 51,000 distinct CDR3 sequences, around 10% of them appearing once. The germline CDR1 and CDR2 sequences are MNHNY and SVGAGI (reference sequence). The V segment lost 6 bases and the J segment 0 bases; nucleotides outside the gene matches: 6. The CDR3 contains 16 residues. Sequenced material: whole blood. This clonotype was obtained from an adult who was a healthcare worker with PCR-confirmed SARS-CoV-2 infection or an uninfected control (not recorded which). The chain carries TRBV6-6 and TRBJ2-7; 12 bases agree with TRBD2. This chain's CDR3 is CASSPLAGGLSYEQYF. The CDR3 DNA follows: TGTGCCAGCAGCCCACTAGCGGGAGGCCTCTCCTACGAGCAGTACTTC.